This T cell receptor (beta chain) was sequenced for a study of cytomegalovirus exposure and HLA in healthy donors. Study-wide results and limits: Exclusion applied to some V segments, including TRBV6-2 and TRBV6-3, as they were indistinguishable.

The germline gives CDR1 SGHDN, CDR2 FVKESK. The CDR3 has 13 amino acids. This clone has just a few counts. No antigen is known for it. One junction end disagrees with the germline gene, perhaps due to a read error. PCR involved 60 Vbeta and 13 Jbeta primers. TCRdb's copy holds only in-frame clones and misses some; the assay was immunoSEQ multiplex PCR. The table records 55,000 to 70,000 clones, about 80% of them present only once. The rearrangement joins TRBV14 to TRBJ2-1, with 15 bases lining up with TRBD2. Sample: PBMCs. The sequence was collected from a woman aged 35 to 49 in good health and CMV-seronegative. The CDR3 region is CASSQWTSGGGIF. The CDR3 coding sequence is TGTGCCAGCAGCCAGTGGACTAGCGGGGGGGGGATCTTC.